A single T cell receptor (beta chain) is shown here with its context. Its specificity is not known. This specimen belongs to a study of cytomegalovirus exposure and HLA in healthy donors. Whole-study context: The 95 to 150 validation repertoires, a later analysis reported, used the same platform as the 600 to 700 first-cohort repertoires.

Study-level findings and limits: Through in vitro validation, three CMV-associated chains were shown to be specific for CMV antigens. TCR beta chains numbering 164 were designated cytomegalovirus-associated.

The protocol was immunoSEQ multiplex PCR, while the TCRdb copy is restricted to in-frame clones and leaves out a portion. In the table there are over 250,000 clones, 80% to 90% of which are singletons. V lost 5 bases, J lost 0 bases, and 20 bases lay in between. This CDR3 region has 18 residues. The germline V gene encodes CDR1 SGHVS and CDR2 FQNEAQ. The receptor comes from a woman aged 18-29 years in good health and CMV-seronegative. The sequenced material came from PBMCs. The V gene is TRBV7-8, the J gene TRBJ1-5, with a weak D call TRBD1 (6 bases). The CDR3 is CASSPSPVGQISNQPQHF. CDR3 sequence (DNA): TGTGCCAGCAGCCCGAGCCCGGTTGGACAGATTAGCAATCAGCCCCAGCATTTT.